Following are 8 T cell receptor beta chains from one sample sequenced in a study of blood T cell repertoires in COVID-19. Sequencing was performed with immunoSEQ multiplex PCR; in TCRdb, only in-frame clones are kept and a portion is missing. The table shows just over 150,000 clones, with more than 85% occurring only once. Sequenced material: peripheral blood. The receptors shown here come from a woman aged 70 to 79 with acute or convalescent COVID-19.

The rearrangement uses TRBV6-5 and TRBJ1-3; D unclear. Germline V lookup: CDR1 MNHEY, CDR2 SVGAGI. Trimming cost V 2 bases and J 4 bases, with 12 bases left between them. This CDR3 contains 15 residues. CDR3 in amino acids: CASSYEGRRGNTIYF. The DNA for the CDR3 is TGTGCCAGCAGTTACGAGGGCCGGAGAGGAAACACCATATATTTT.

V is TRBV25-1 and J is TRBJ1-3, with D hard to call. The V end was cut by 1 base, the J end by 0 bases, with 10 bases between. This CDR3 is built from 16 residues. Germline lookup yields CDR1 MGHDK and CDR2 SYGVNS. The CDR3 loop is CASSEFASLSGNTIYF. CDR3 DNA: TGTGCCAGCAGTGAATTTGCTTCACTCTCTGGAAACACCATATATTTT.

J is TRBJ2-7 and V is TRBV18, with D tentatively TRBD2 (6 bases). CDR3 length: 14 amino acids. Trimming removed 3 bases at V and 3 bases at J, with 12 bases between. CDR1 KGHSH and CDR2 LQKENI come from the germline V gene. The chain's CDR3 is CASSPAGLNYEQYV. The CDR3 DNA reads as TGTGCCAGCTCACCCGCGGGACTCAACTACGAGCAGTACGTC.

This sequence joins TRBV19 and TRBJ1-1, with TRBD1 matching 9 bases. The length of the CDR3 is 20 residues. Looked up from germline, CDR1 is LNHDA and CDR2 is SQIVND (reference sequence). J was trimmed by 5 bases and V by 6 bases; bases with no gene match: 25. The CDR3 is CASSLGQGFGSSSFGTEAFF. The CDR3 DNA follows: TGTGCCAGTAGCCTGGGACAGGGTTTTGGAAGTTCGTCTTTTGGTACTGAAGCTTTCTTT. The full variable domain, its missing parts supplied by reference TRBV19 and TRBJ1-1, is DGGITQSPKYLFRKEGQNVTLSCEQNLNHDAMYWYRQDPGQGLRLIYYSQIVNDFQKGDIAEGYSVSREKKESFPLTVTSAQKNPTAFYLCASSLGQGFGSSSFGTEAFFGQGTRLTVV.

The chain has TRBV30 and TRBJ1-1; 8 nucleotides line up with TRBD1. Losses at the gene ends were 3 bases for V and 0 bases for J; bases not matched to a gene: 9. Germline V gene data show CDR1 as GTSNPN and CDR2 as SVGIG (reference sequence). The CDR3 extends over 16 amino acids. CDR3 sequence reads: CAWSKSRTGMNTEAFF. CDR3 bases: TGTGCCTGGAGCAAAAGCCGGACAGGGATGAACACTGAAGCTTTCTTT.

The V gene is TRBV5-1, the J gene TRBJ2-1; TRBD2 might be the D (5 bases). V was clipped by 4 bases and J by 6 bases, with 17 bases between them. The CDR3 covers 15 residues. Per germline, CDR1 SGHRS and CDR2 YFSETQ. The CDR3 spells CASSVPLAGVNEQFF. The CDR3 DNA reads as TGCGCCAGCAGCGTCCCACTCGCCGGGGTCAATGAGCAGTTCTTC.

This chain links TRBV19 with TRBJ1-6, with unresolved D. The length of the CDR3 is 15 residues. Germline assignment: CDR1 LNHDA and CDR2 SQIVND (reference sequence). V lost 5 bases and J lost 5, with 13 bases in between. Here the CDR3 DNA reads TGTGCCAGTAGTCCGAGTTCCGTGGATAATTCACCCCTCCACTTT. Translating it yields CASSPSSVDNSPLHF.

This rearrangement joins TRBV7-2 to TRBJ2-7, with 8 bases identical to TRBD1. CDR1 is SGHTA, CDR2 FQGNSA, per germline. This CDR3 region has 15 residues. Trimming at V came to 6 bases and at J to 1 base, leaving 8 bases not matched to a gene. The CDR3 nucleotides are TGTGCCAGCAGTCTGTACAGGGGGTCATCCTACGAGCAGTACTTC. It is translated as CASSLYRGSSYEQYF.